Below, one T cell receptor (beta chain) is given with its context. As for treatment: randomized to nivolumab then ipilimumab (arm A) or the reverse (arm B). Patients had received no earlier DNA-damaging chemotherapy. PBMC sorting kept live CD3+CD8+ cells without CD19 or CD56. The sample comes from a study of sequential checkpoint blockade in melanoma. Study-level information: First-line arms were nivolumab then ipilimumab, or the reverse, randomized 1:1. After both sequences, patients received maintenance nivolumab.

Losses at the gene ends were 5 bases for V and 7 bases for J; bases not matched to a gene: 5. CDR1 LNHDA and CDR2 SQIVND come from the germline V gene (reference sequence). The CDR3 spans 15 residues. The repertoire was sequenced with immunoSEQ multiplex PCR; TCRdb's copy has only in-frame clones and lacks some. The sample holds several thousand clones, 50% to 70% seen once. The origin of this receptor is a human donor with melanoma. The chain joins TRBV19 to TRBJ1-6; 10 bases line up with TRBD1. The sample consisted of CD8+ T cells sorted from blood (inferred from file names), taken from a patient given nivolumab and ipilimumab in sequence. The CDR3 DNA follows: TGTGCCAGTAGTCCCCGGACAGGGGGGAATTCACCCCTCCACTTT. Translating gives CASSPRTGGNSPLHF.